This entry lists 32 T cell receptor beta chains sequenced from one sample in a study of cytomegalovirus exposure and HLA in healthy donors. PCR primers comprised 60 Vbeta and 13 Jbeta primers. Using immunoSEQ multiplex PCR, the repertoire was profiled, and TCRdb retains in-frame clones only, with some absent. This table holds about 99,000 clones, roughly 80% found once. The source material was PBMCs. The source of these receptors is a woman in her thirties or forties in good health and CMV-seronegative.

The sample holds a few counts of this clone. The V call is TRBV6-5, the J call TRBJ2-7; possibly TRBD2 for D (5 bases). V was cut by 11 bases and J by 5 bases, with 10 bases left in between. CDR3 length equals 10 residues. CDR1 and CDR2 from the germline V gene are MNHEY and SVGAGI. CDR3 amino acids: CAGGDNEQYF. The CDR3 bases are TGTGCCGGAGGAGATAACGAGCAGTACTTC.

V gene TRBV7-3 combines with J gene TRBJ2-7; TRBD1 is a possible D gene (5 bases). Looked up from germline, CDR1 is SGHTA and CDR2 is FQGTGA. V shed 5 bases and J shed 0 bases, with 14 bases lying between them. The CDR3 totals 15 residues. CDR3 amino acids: CASSQGAGSSYEQYF. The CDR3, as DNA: TGTGCCAGCAGCCAAGGGGCTGGAAGCTCCTACGAGCAGTACTTC. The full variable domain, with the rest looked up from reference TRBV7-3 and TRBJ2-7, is GAGVSQTPSNKVTEKGKYVELRCDPISGHTALYWYRQSLGQGPEFLIYFQGTGAADDSGLPNDRFFAVRPEGSVSTLKIQRTERGDSAVYLCASSQGAGSSYEQYFGPGTRLTVT.

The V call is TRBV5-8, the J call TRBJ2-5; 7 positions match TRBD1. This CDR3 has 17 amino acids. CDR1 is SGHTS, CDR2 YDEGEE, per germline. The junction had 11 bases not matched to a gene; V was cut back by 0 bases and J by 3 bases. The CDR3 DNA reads TGTGCCAGCAGCTTGGGGTTAACGGGACAGCCTAAAGAGACCCAGTACTTC. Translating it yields CASSLGLTGQPKETQYF.

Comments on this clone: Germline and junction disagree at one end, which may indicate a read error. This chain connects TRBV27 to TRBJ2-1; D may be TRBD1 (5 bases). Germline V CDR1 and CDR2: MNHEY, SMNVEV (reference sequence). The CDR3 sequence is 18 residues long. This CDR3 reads CASRLYGFRVTSYNEQFF. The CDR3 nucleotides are TGTGCCAGCAGATTATACGGTTTCAGGGTAACCTCCTACAATGAGCAGTTCTTC.

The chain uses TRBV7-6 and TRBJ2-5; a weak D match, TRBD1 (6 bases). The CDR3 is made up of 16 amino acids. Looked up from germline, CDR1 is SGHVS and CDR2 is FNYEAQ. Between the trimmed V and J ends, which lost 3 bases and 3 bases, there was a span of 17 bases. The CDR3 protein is CASSFSVQGSEETQYF. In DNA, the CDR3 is TGTGCCAGCAGCTTCTCCGTGCAGGGGTCGGAAGAGACCCAGTACTTC.

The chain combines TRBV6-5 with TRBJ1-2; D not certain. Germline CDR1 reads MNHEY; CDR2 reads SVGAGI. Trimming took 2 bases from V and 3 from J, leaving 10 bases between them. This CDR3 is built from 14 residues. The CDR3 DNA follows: TGTGCCAGCAGTTACCGCGGGAGTGACTATGGCTACACCTTC. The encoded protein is CASSYRGSDYGYTF.

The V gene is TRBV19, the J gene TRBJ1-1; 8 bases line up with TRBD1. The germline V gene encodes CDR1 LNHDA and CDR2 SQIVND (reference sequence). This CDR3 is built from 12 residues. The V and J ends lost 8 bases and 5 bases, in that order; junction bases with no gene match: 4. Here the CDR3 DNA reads TGTGCCAGTCAACAGGGGGGAACTGAAGCTTTCTTT. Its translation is CASQQGGTEAFF.

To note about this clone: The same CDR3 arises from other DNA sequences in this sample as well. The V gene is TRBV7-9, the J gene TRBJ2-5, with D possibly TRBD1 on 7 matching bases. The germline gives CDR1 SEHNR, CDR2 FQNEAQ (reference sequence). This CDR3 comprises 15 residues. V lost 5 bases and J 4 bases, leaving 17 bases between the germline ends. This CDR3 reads CASSTRQGGGETQYF. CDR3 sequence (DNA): TGTGCCAGCAGCACCAGACAGGGAGGAGGAGAGACCCAGTACTTC.

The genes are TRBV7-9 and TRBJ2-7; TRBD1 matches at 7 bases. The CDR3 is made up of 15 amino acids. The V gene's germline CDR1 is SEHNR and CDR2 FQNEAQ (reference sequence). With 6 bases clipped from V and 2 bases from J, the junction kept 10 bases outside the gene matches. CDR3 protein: CASSLTRDRPYEQYF. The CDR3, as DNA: TGTGCCAGCAGTCTAACACGGGACAGACCCTACGAGCAGTACTTC. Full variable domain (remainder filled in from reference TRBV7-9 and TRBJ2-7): DTGVSQNPRHKITKRGQNVTFRCDPISEHNRLYWYRQTLGQGPEFLTYFQNEAQLEKSRLLSDRFSAERPKGSFSTLEIQRTEQGDSAMYLCASSLTRDRPYEQYFGPGTRLTVT.

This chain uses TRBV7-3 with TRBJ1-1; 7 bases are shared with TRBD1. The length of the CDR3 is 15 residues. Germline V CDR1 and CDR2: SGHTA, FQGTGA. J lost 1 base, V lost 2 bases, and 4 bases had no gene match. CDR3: CASSLQGVANTEAFF. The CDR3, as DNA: TGTGCCAGCAGCTTACAGGGGGTGGCGAACACTGAAGCTTTCTTT.

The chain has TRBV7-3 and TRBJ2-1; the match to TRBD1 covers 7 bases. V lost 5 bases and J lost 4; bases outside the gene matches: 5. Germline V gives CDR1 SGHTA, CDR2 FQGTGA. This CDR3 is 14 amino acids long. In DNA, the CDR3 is TGTGCCAGCAGCCTGGGGACAGCTTACAATGAGCAGTTCTTC. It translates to CASSLGTAYNEQFF.

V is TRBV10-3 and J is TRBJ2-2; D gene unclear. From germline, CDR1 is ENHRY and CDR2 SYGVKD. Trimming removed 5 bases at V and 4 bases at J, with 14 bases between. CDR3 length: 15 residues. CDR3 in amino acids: CAISNQATSTGELFF. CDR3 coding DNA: TGTGCCATCAGTAACCAGGCCACGAGCACCGGGGAGCTGTTTTTT.

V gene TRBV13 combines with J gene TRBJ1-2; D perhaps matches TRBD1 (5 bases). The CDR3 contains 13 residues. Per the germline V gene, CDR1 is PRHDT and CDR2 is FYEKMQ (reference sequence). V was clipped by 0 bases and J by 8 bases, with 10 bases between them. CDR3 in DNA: TGTGCCAGCAGCTTAGGCCAGGGTAGGGGCTACACCTTC. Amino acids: CASSLGQGRGYTF.

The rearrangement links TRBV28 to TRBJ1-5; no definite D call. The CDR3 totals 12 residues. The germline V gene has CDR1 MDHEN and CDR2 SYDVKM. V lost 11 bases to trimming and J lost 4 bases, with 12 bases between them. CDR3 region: CAATSGNQPQHF. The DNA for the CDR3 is TGTGCCGCCACATCGGGAAATCAGCCCCAGCATTTT.

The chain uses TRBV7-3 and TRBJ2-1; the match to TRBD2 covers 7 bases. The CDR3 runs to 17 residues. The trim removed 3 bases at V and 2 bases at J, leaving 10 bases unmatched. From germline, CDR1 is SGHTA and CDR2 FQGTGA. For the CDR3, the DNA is TGTGCCAGCAGCTTGACCCGGTCTAGCGGTACCTACAATGAGCAGTTCTTC. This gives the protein CASSLTRSSGTYNEQFF. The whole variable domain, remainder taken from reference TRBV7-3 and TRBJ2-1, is GAGVSQTPSNKVTEKGKYVELRCDPISGHTALYWYRQSLGQGPEFLIYFQGTGAADDSGLPNDRFFAVRPEGSVSTLKIQRTERGDSAVYLCASSLTRSSGTYNEQFFGPGTRLTVL.

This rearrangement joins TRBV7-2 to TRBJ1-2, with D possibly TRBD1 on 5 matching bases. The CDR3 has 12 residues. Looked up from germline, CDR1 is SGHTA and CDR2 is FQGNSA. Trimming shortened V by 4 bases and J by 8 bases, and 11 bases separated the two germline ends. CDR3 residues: CASSYSGGGYTF. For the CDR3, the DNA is TGTGCCAGCAGCTATTCGGGGGGGGGCTACACCTTC.

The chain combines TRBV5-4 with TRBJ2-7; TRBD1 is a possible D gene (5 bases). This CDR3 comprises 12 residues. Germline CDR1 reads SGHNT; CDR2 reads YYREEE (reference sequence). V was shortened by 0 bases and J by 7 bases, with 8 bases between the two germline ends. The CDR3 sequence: CASSLGPGEQYF. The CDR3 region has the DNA TGTGCCAGCAGCTTGGGACCAGGGGAGCAGTACTTC.

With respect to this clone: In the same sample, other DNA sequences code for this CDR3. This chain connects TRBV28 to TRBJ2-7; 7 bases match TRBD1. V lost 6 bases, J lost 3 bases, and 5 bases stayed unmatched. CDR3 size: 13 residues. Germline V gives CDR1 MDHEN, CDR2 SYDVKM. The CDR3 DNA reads TGTGCCAGCAGGCCCGGGACAGACTACGAGCAGTACTTC. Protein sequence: CASRPGTDYEQYF.

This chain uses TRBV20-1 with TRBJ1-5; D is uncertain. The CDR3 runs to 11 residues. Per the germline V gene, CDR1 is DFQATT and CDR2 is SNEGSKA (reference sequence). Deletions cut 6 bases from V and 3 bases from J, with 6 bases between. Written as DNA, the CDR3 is TGCAGTGCCCGGGACAATCAGCCCCAGCATTTT. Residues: CSARDNQPQHF.

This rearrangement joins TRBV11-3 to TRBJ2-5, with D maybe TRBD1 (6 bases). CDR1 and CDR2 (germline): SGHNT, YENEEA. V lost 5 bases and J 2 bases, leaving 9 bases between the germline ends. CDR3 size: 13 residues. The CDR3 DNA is TGTGCCAGCAGCCGACAGGTACAAGAGACCCAGTACTTC. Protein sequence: CASSRQVQETQYF. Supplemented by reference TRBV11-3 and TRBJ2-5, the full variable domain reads EAGVVQSPRYKIIEKKQPVAFWCNPISGHNTLYWYLQNLGQGPELLIRYENEEAVDDSQLPKDRFSAERLKGVDSTLKIQPAELGDSAVYLCASSRQVQETQYFGPGTRLLVL.

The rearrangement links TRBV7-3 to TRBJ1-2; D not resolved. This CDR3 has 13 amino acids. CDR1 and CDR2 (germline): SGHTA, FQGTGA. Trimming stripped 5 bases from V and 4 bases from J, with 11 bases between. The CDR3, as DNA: TGTGCCAGCAGCAACAAGGGAGGCTATGGCTACACCTTC. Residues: CASSNKGGYGYTF. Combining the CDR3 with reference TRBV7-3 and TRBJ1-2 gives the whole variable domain GAGVSQTPSNKVTEKGKYVELRCDPISGHTALYWYRQSLGQGPEFLIYFQGTGAADDSGLPNDRFFAVRPEGSVSTLKIQRTERGDSAVYLCASSNKGGYGYTFGSGTRLTVV.

CDR3 bases: TGTGCCAGCACCTCCGGACAGGGTTACAATGAGCAGTTCTTC. As protein: CASTSGQGYNEQFF. V and J are TRBV27 and TRBJ2-1; TRBD1 matches 8 bases. This CDR3 has 14 amino acids. The J segment lost 4 bases and the V segment lost 7 bases, leaving 6 bases of the junction unmatched. CDR1 is MNHEY and CDR2 is SMNVEV in the germline V gene (reference sequence).

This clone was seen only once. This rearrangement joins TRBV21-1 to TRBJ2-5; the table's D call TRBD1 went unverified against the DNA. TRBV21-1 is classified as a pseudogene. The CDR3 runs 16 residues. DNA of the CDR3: TGTGCCAGCAGCAAAGGGGCCCGTGGTATCAGGGAGACCCAGTACTTC. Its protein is CASSKGARGIRETQYF.

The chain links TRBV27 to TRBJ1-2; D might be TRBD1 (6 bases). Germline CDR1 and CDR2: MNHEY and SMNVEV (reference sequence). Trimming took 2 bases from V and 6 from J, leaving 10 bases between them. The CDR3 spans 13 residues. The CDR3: CASSLTGRDGYTF. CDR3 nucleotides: TGTGCCAGCAGTTTAACAGGGAGGGATGGCTACACCTTC.

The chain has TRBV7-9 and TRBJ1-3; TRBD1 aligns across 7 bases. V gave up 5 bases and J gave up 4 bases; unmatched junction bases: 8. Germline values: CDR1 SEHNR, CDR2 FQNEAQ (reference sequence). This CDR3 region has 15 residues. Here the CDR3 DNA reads TGTGCCAGCAGCCCAGCCCCCAGGGGGGGAAACACCATATATTTT. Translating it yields CASSPAPRGGNTIYF.

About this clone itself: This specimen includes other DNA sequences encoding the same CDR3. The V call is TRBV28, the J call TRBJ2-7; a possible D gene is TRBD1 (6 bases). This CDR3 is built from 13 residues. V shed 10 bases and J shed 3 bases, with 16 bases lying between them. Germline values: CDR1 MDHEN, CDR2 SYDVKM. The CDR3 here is CAIQGSPLYEQYF. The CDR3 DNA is TGTGCCATACAGGGATCCCCTCTCTACGAGCAGTACTTC. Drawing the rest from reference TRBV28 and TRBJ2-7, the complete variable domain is DVKVTQSSRYLVKRTGEKVFLECVQDMDHENMFWYRQDPGLGLRLIYFSYDVKMKEKGDIPEGYSVSREKKERFSLILESASTNQTSMYLCAIQGSPLYEQYFGPGTRLTVT.

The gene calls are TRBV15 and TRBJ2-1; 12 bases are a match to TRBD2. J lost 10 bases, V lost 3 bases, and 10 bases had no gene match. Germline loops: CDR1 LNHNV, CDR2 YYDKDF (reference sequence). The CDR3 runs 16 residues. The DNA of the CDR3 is TGTGCCACCAGCAGGGGATCCGGACTAGCGGGAAACGAGCAGTTCTTC. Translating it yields CATSRGSGLAGNEQFF.

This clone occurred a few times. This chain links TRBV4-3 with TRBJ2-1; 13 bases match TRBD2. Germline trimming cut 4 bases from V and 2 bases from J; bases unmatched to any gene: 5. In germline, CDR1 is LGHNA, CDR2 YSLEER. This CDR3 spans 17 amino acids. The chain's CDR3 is CASSRTSGSLAYNEQFF. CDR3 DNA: TGCGCCAGCAGCCGGACTAGCGGGAGTCTCGCCTACAATGAGCAGTTCTTC.

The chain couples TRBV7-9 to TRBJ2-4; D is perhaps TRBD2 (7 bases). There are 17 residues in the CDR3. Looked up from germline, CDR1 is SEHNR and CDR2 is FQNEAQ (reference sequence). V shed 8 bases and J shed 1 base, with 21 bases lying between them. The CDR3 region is CASEQGGGVGAKNIQYF. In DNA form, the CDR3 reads TGTGCCAGCGAACAAGGGGGAGGGGTGGGTGCCAAAAACATTCAGTACTTC. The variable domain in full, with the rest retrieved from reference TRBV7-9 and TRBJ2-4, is DTGVSQNPRHKITKRGQNVTFRCDPISEHNRLYWYRQTLGQGPEFLTYFQNEAQLEKSRLLSDRFSAERPKGSFSTLEIQRTEQGDSAMYLCASEQGGGVGAKNIQYFGAGTRLSVL.

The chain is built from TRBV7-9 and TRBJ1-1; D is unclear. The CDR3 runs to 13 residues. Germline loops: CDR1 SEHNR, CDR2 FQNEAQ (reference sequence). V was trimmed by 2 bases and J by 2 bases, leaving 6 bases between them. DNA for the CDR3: TGTGCCAGCAGCTTAACGGTCAACACTGAAGCTTTCTTT. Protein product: CASSLTVNTEAFF.

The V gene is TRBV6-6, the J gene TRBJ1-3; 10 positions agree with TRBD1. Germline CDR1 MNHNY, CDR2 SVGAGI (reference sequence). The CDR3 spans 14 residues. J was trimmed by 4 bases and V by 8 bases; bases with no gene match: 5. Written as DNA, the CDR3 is TGTGCCAGCCGGGACAGGGGATCGGGAAACACCATATATTTT. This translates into CASRDRGSGNTIYF.

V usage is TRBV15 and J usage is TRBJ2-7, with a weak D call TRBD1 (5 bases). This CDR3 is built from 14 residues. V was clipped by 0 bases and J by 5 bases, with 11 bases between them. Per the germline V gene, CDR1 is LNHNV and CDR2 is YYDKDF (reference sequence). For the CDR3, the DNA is TGTGCCACCAGCAGAGATCACTCAGGGAACGAGCAGTACTTC. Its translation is CATSRDHSGNEQYF.